The rows below give T cell receptor beta chains drawn from one sample of a study of spatial heterogeneity in lung cancer. TCRdb ran MiXCR on the 5' RACE reads and lists one entry per CDR3 protein. The table includes 8,000 or so distinct CDR3 sequences, around 7% detected once. This specimen was lung tumor tissue, taken at surgery. These receptors all stem from a male donor with early-stage non-small cell lung cancer. Each CDR3 is given with its conserved first and last residue. The order of the fields is D gene, clone size, J gene, V gene, CDR3 DNA, CDR3 protein. A D gene is named only where the DNA matches it firmly. Expanded clones get a size class; other rows say once, few or many, or leave the size out.

.	many	TRBJ1-5	TRBV3-1	TGTGCCAGCAGCAGGGGGAGGGAGCCCCAGCATTTT	CASSRGREPQHF
.	many	TRBJ2-1	TRBV28	TGTGCCAGCAGCCTTGATCACAGGGTGGTGTACAATGAGCAGTTCTTC	CASSLDHRVVYNEQFF
.	few	TRBJ1-1	TRBV28	TGTGCCAGCAGACGGGACGTTGAAGCTTTCTTT	CASRRDVEAFF
.	few	TRBJ2-2	TRBV28	TGTGCCAGCAGTTTTGAAAGGGGGGCGATAAGTACCGGGGAGCTGTTTTTT	CASSFERGAISTGELFF
TRBD1	large	TRBJ2-2	TRBV7-2	TGTGCCAGCAGCTTAGGAGGCCAGGGGGCGACCGGGGAGCTGTTTTTT	CASSLGGQGATGELFF
.	few	TRBJ2-1	TRBV27	TGTGCCAGCAGTCGGGCAGGGTACAACAATGAGCAGTTCTTC	CASSRAGYNNEQFF
TRBD1	medium-sized	TRBJ2-4	TRBV12-3/TRBV12-4	TGTGCCAGCAGTTTAGGACAGGGAGTAGCCAAAAACATTCAGTACTTC	CASSLGQGVAKNIQYF
TRBD1	medium-sized	TRBJ2-3	TRBV5-1	TGCGCCAGCAGCTTGTCACAGGGGGCAGATACGCAGTATTTT	CASSLSQGADTQYF
.	many	TRBJ2-3	TRBV10-3	TGTGCCATCAGTGAGTCTCCTACGGCCCCCCGCACAGATACGCAGTATTTT	CAISESPTAPRTDTQYF
.	medium-sized	TRBJ1-5	TRBV12-5	TGTGCTAGTGGTTTGGTTACTCCCGCCGCCCATCAGCCCCAGCATTTT	CASGLVTPAAHQPQHF
.	medium-sized	TRBJ2-5	TRBV19	TGTGCCAGTAGTATTGGACAGTTGGGGACCCAGTACTTC	CASSIGQLGTQYF
TRBD2	many	TRBJ2-3	TRBV7-9	TGTGCCAGCAGCTTCCTTAGCGGGTCATCAGATACGCAGTATTTT	CASSFLSGSSDTQYF
.	.	TRBJ1-5	TRBV27	TGTGCCAGCAGTTTTGGGGGCCAAACGCAGCCCCAGCATTTT	CASSFGGQTQPQHF
.	medium-sized	TRBJ2-1	TRBV6-2/TRBV6-3	TGTGCCAGCAGAAACTCCCGGGGGTTGATGGGCAATGAGCAGTTCTTC	CASRNSRGLMGNEQFF
.	many	TRBJ1-4	TRBV18	TGTGCCAGCTCACCACTTGCGGCTAATGAAAAACTGTTTTTT	CASSPLAANEKLFF
.	medium-sized	TRBJ2-1	TRBV6-2/TRBV6-3	TGTGCCAGCACCCAACACAGGGGATCCCTAGCGGACGCAGACAATGAGCAGTTCTTC	CASTQHRGSLADADNEQFF
TRBD2	few	TRBJ2-3	TRBV5-1	TGCGCCAGCAGCGAAGGATGGACTAGCGGGGGGAACACGCAGTATTTT	CASSEGWTSGGNTQYF
TRBD2	medium-sized	TRBJ2-3	TRBV29-1	TGCAGCGTTGAAGGACTAGCGGGAGGTACAGATACGCAGTATTTT	CSVEGLAGGTDTQYF
TRBD2	.	TRBJ2-5	TRBV7-2	TGTGCCAGCAGCTTAGGGGGAGGTGGACTAGCGGGATTGGTGGAGACCCAGTACTTC	CASSLGGGGLAGLVETQYF
.	medium-sized	TRBJ2-5	TRBV14	TGTGCCAGCAGCGCGGGACTTGACAGGACCCAGTACTTC	CASSAGLDRTQYF
.	.	TRBJ1-4	TRBV7-9	TGTGCCAGCAGCTTGGGGGCTATGACTGAAAAACTGTTTTTT	CASSLGAMTEKLFF
TRBD2	many	TRBJ2-3	TRBV7-6	TGTGCCAGCAGCTTAAGACGGGGGGGTGCAGATACGCAGTATTTT	CASSLRRGGADTQYF
.	medium-sized	TRBJ1-1	TRBV18	TGTGCCAGCTCCCCCGTTATGGTCCCGCCGGGCGCTGAAGCTTTCTTT	CASSPVMVPPGAEAFF
TRBD1	many	TRBJ2-1	TRBV28	TGTGCCAGCAGTCCCCCCGGACAGGGGGCGCGTAATGAGCAGTTCTTC	CASSPPGQGARNEQFF
TRBD1	few	TRBJ1-5	TRBV2	TGTGCCAGCGTAGGGACAGATAGCAATCAGCCCCAGCATTTT	CASVGTDSNQPQHF
.	many	TRBJ1-2	TRBV3-1	TGTGCCAGCAGCTCGGTGGGCTACGGGGTTGGCTACACCTTC	CASSSVGYGVGYTF
.	many	TRBJ1-1	TRBV28	TGTGCCAGCAGTTTTTCCGGGACACCACCTGGGACTTTCTTT	CASSFSGTPPGTFF
TRBD1	medium-sized	TRBJ1-6	TRBV11-2	TGTGCCAGCAGCCTCGGACAGGTCGACCGGGCCCTCCACTTT	CASSLGQVDRALHF
.	medium-sized	TRBJ2-1	TRBV19	TGTGCCAGTAGTATCCAACCGGACAGTTTTGAGCAGTTCTTC	CASSIQPDSFEQFF
TRBD2	medium-sized	TRBJ2-3	TRBV7-8	TGTGCCAGCAGCTTTGAGCGGGAGTCCACAGATACGCAGTATTTT	CASSFERESTDTQYF
TRBD1	medium-sized	TRBJ2-7	TRBV2	TGTGCCATAACAGGGGTCGACTCCTACGAGCAGTACTTC	CAITGVDSYEQYF
TRBD2	many	TRBJ2-2	TRBV20-1	TGCAGTGCTAGGAACCCACTAGCGGAGAACACCGGGGAGCTGTTTTTT	CSARNPLAENTGELFF
.	many	TRBJ2-2	TRBV3-1	TGTGCCAGCAGCCCCTTCGCCCACCGACCGAACACCGGGGAGCTGTTTTTT	CASSPFAHRPNTGELFF
TRBD1	.	TRBJ2-1	TRBV19	TGTGCCAGTAGTATTAGCCGGACAGGGAACTACAATGAGCAGTTCTTC	CASSISRTGNYNEQFF
.	many	TRBJ2-5	TRBV7-9	TGTGCCAGCAGCGTTGATGAAGAGACCCAGTACTTC	CASSVDEETQYF
.	few	TRBJ2-3	TRBV18	TGTGCCAGCTCACCGCCAGGGCTAGATACGCAGTATTTT	CASSPPGLDTQYF
TRBD1	many	TRBJ2-7	TRBV20-1	TGCAGTGCTAGAACAGGACAGGGGGCTAACGAGCAGTACTTC	CSARTGQGANEQYF
TRBD1	many	TRBJ1-2	TRBV28	TGTGCCAGCTACCCAGGGGGAGCTAACTATGGCTACACCTTC	CASYPGGANYGYTF
.	medium-sized	TRBJ2-5	TRBV11-2	TGTGCCAGCAGCTACGGGGGTTCAGGGACCCAGTACTTC	CASSYGGSGTQYF
.	large	TRBJ1-5	TRBV13	TGTGCCAGCAGCTTGGGGAGGGCCCAATGGAATCAGCCCCAGCATTTT	CASSLGRAQWNQPQHF
.	few	TRBJ2-7	TRBV5-6	TGTGCCAGCAGCTTGTCCGGGACGCTTTTCTCCTACGAGCAGTACTTC	CASSLSGTLFSYEQYF
TRBD2	medium-sized	TRBJ2-3	TRBV7-2	TGTGCCAGCAGTCCATGGAGCGGGGGTAGAGATACGCAGTATTTT	CASSPWSGGRDTQYF
TRBD1	medium-sized	TRBJ2-7	TRBV6-2/TRBV6-3	TGTGCCAGCCGGACAGGGCGCTACGAGCAGTACTTC	CASRTGRYEQYF
.	many	TRBJ1-6	TRBV3-1	TGTGCCAGCAGCCAAGGAGTCGGGACTGGGAATTCACCCCTCCACTTT	CASSQGVGTGNSPLHF
.	medium-sized	TRBJ2-2	TRBV6-5	TGTGCCAGCAGTTATGAGACAGGCGGGGAGCTGTTTTTT	CASSYETGGELFF
.	medium-sized	TRBJ2-2	TRBV20-1	TGCAGTGCTAGGGGTCCGGGAGTAGCGATCCGAGGAGGGAACACCGGGGAGCTGTTTTTT	CSARGPGVAIRGGNTGELFF
.	many	TRBJ2-2	TRBV11-2	TGTGCCAGCAGCTATGAGACCGGGTCAAACACCGGGGAGCTGTTTTTT	CASSYETGSNTGELFF
TRBD1	many	TRBJ1-5	TRBV12-3/TRBV12-4	TGTGCCAGCAGTTCCTCCTACAGGGGGTTGAGAAGCAATCAGCCCCAGCATTTT	CASSSSYRGLRSNQPQHF
TRBD1	many	TRBJ2-2	TRBV5-1	TGCGCCAGCAGCTTGGGGACAGGGGTCAACACCGGGGAGCTGTTTTTT	CASSLGTGVNTGELFF
.	many	TRBJ2-7	TRBV7-8	TGTGCCAGCAGCTTAGCGTCCGACTACGAGCAGTACTTC	CASSLASDYEQYF
TRBD2	many	TRBJ2-1	TRBV7-2	TGTGCCAGCAGCTTAGTCTCGGGGGGAGGTCCCAATGAGCAGTTCTTC	CASSLVSGGGPNEQFF
.	many	TRBJ1-1	TRBV5-6	TGTGCCAGCAGCTTGCCAGAAAACACTGAAGCTTTCTTT	CASSLPENTEAFF
.	many	TRBJ2-3	TRBV7-2	TGTGCCAGCAGCCCAGGGGGGGCAAACACAGATACGCAGTATTTT	CASSPGGANTDTQYF
.	few	TRBJ1-1	TRBV7-2	TGTGCCAGCAGCGTACTACAGGGTGGTGAAGCTTTCTTT	CASSVLQGGEAFF
TRBD2	many	TRBJ2-3	TRBV20-1	TGCAGTGCTGGGCGGCGGGAGGGCGGCACAGATACGCAGTATTTT	CSAGRREGGTDTQYF